What follows is one T cell receptor beta chain and its context. Germline V gives CDR1 SGHNT, CDR2 YYREEE (reference sequence). The CDR3 has 16 amino acids. V lost 4 bases, J lost 8 bases, and 15 bases stayed unmatched. The data belong to a study of blood T cell repertoires in COVID-19. Some clones are missing from TCRdb's copy, which holds only in-frame ones; the method was immunoSEQ multiplex PCR. The sample records tens of thousands of clones, approximately 88% being singletons. The sequencing sample was made of peripheral blood. This sequence joins TRBV5-4 and TRBJ1-2; 9 bases align to TRBD1. The origin of this receptor is a human donor in a cohort sampled during active COVID-19. CDR3 residues: CASSPDRGWGLYGYTF. The CDR3 region has the DNA TGTGCCAGCAGCCCGGACAGGGGTTGGGGATTGTACGGCTACACCTTC. Together with reference TRBV5-4 and TRBJ1-2, the CDR3 gives the full variable domain: ETGVTQSPTHLIKTRGQQVTLRCSSQSGHNTVSWYQQALGQGPQFIFQYYREEENGRGNFPPRFSGLQFPNYSSELNVNALELDDSALYLCASSPDRGWGLYGYTFGSGTRLTVV.